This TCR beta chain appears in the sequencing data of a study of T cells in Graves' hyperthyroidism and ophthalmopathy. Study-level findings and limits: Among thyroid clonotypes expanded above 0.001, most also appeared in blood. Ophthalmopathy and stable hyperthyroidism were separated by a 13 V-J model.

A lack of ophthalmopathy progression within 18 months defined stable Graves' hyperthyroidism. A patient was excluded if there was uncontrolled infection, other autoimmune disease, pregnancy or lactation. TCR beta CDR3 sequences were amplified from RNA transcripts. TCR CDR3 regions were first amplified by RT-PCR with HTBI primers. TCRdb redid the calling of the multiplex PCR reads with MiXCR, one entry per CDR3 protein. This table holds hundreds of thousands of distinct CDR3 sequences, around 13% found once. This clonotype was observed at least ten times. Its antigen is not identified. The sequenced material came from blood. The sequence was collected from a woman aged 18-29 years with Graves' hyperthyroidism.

Written as DNA, the CDR3 is TGTGCCAGCAGTTACAACACCGGGGAGCTGTTTTTT. Its protein product is CASSYNTGELFF. This chain links TRBV6-6 with TRBJ2-2; no clear D. The CDR3 is made up of 12 amino acids. Germline CDR1 reads MNHNY; CDR2 reads SVGAGI (reference sequence). Trimming took 2 bases from V and 2 from J, leaving 0 bases between them.